These 21 T cell receptor beta chains originate from one sample sequenced in a study of glioma-infiltrating T cells. Amplification of TCR alpha and beta CDR3 regions from RNA used iRepertoire nested multiplex PCR. TCRdb used MiXCR to reprocess the multiplex PCR reads, holding one entry per CDR3 protein. The repertoire has 110,000 or so distinct CDR3 sequences, around a quarter of them found once; the top ten carry approximately 35%. Sequencing was performed on glioma tissue, nonneoplastic brain tissue, or PBMCs (not recorded which). These receptors were obtained from a human donor with low-grade glioma or glioblastoma, undergoing nonglioma brain surgery, or in good health (not recorded which).

This clonotype was recorded at least ten times. The V call is TRBV7-3, the J call TRBJ1-1; D gene unclear. The CDR3 is 14 amino acids. V was pared by 4 bases and J by 0 bases, with 9 bases between. CDR1 is SGHTA and CDR2 is FQGTGA in the germline V gene. The CDR3 loop is CASSSSELNTEAFF. CDR3 DNA sequence: TGTGCCAGCAGCTCCAGCGAACTGAACACTGAAGCTTTCTTT.

The table lists this clonotype with many counts. J is TRBJ1-1 and V is TRBV4-3; D remains ambiguous. Germline V gene sequence: CDR1 LGHNA, CDR2 YSLEER. CDR3 length equals 13 residues. The ends were cut back, 1 base at V and 3 bases at J, with 6 bases in the middle. As DNA, the CDR3 is TGCGCCAGCAGCCAAGGGACGCACACTGAAGCTTTCTTT. Protein: CASSQGTHTEAFF.

Many counts were recorded for this clonotype. The CDR3 region has the DNA TGTGCCAGCTCACCTAACCCAGGGGGCATGAACACTGAAGCTTTCTTT. It yields the protein CASSPNPGGMNTEAFF. The rearrangement uses TRBV18 and TRBJ1-1, with 8 bases lining up with TRBD1. The ends lost 3 bases at V and 0 bases at J; junction bases unmatched: 6. Looked up from germline, CDR1 is KGHSH and CDR2 is LQKENI. The CDR3 is 16 residues long.

This clonotype was observed at least ten times. The rearrangement uses TRBV20-1 and TRBJ2-7, with D maybe TRBD1 (8 bases). The germline V gene encodes CDR1 DFQATT and CDR2 SNEGSKA (reference sequence). The CDR3 loop spans 16 amino acids. The V and J ends lost 1 base and 5 bases respectively, with 21 bases between them. This CDR3 reads CSARVGGAGGLHEQYF. As DNA, the CDR3 is TGCAGTGCTAGAGTAGGGGGGGCAGGGGGCTTACACGAGCAGTACTTC.

The V and J genes are TRBV5-6 and TRBJ1-1, with 7 bases identical to TRBD1. Germline CDR1 is SGHDT and CDR2 is YYEEEE. V was clipped by 0 bases and J by 1 base; unmatched bases: 6. The CDR3 contains 16 residues. The CDR3 DNA sequence: TGTGCCAGCAGCTTGGTACAGGGGTTAAAGAACACTGAAGCTTTCTTT. Protein product: CASSLVQGLKNTEAFF.

This clonotype was seen ten or more times. The rearrangement uses TRBV7-9 and TRBJ2-5; TRBD1 agrees at 7 bases. CDR3 length: 16 residues. CDR1 is SEHNR, CDR2 FQNEAQ, per germline (reference sequence). The J segment lost 3 bases and the V segment lost 4 bases, leaving 11 bases of the junction unmatched. The CDR3 DNA follows: TGTGCCAGCAGCTCCCCGACGAGGGGGCAAGAAGAGACCCAGTACTTC. It encodes CASSSPTRGQEETQYF.

This clonotype was recorded at least ten times. The V and J genes are TRBV7-9 and TRBJ2-3; D remains ambiguous. The CDR3 is made up of 17 amino acids. Trimming took off 4 bases at V and 0 bases at J, with 17 bases between the two ends. CDR1 and CDR2 (germline): SEHNR, FQNEAQ (reference sequence). The CDR3 region has the DNA TGTGCCAGCAGCTCCCAATTCCACTCATCTAGCACAGATACGCAGTATTTT. The encoded protein is CASSSQFHSSSTDTQYF.

In its sample, this clonotype was seen many times. The J gene is TRBJ1-5, the V gene TRBV7-9, with TRBD1 identical over 7 bases. The CDR3 has 14 amino acids. V lost 5 bases to trimming and J lost 6 bases; unmatched junction nucleotides: 7. Germline V lookup: CDR1 SEHNR, CDR2 FQNEAQ (reference sequence). CDR3 DNA sequence: TGTGCCAGCAGCCCCCCGGGACAGTTTCAGCCCCAGCATTTT. Its translation: CASSPPGQFQPQHF.

This clonotype was counted many times. The rearrangement joins TRBV28 to TRBJ2-1; D is undetermined. The CDR3 runs 15 residues. Trimming removed 2 bases at V and 13 bases at J, with 21 bases between. Germline CDR1 reads MDHEN; CDR2 reads SYDVKM. The chain's CDR3 is CASSLRAYTHNAQFF. The CDR3 DNA reads TGTGCCAGCAGTTTACGCGCGTACACCCACAATGCTCAGTTCTTC.

This chain joins TRBV5-1 and TRBJ1-3; tentative D call: TRBD1 (5 bases). Trimming shortened V by 1 base and J by 0 bases, and 11 bases separated the two germline ends. This CDR3 comprises 16 residues. Germline V gene lookup returns CDR1 SGHRS and CDR2 YFSETQ. The CDR3 DNA reads TGCGCCAGCAGCTTGCAGGAGACAGCCTCTGGAAACACCATATATTTT. This sequence encodes CASSLQETASGNTIYF.

The sample holds one count of this clonotype. J is TRBJ1-1 and V is TRBV27; D remains unclear. This CDR3 has 14 amino acids. Trimming removed 3 bases from V and 4 bases from J, with 12 bases in between. In germline, CDR1 is MNHEY, CDR2 SMNVEV (reference sequence). In DNA form, the CDR3 reads TGTGCCAGCAGTTTCAAGGGTTTGATCACTGAAGCTTTCTTT. It translates to CASSFKGLITEAFF.

As for this clonotype: The final CDR3 position lacks the conserved phenylalanine or tryptophan, pointing to a likely read error. The chain couples TRBV4-1 to TRBJ2-1; perhaps TRBD2 as D (6 bases). The CDR3 is made up of 16 amino acids. V was shortened by 1 base and J by 10 bases, with 20 bases between the two germline ends. Germline lookup yields CDR1 MGHRA and CDR2 YSYEKL. The CDR3 nucleotides are TGCGCCAGCAGCCAAGGGAGGGCAGGGAAGGTAAAAGAGCAGTTCCTC. Protein sequence: CASSQGRAGKVKEQFL.

The gene calls are TRBV4-2 and TRBJ2-4; no reliable D call. Germline lookup yields CDR1 LGHNA and CDR2 YNFKEQ. This CDR3 has 15 amino acids. The CDR3 bases are TGTGTTAGCAGCCAAGATGGCGGAGCCAAAAACATTCAGTACTTC. Translation gives CVSSQDGGAKNIQYF.

The sample holds many counts of this clonotype. The chain couples TRBV20-1 to TRBJ1-5, with D tentatively TRBD1 (5 bases). CDR3 size: 13 residues. Per germline, CDR1 DFQATT and CDR2 SNEGSKA (reference sequence). Trimming removed 2 bases from V and 6 bases from J, with 11 bases in between. CDR3 sequence: CSARLGEGQPQHF. The CDR3 nucleotides read TGCAGTGCTAGATTGGGGGAAGGTCAGCCCCAGCATTTT.

This clonotype was picked up many times. This chain uses TRBV6-2 or TRBV6-3 with TRBJ2-1, with 12 bases that match TRBD2. Germline CDR1 and CDR2: MNHEY and SVGEGT. This CDR3 is 14 amino acids long. V lost 7 bases and J lost 3; bases outside the gene matches: 1. DNA of the CDR3: TGTGCCAGCAAGACTAGCGGGGGCTACAATGAGCAGTTCTTC. This codes for CASKTSGGYNEQFF.

The chain employs TRBV18 and TRBJ1-1; D gene uncertain. Trimming shortened V by 8 bases and J by 1 base, and 8 bases separated the two germline ends. The germline V gene has CDR1 KGHSH and CDR2 LQKENI. CDR3 size: 12 residues. The CDR3: CASKAGNTEAFF. CDR3 DNA: TGTGCCAGCAAAGCGGGGAACACTGAAGCTTTCTTT.

At least ten counts were recorded for this clonotype. The chain's CDR3 is CASSGQGDEQFF. In nucleotides, the CDR3 is TGTGCCAGCAGTGGACAGGGGGATGAGCAGTTCTTC. The chain links TRBV12-3 or TRBV12-4 to TRBJ2-1, with TRBD1 matching over 10 bases. This CDR3 spans 12 amino acids. V shed 5 bases and J 8 bases; nucleotides not matched to a gene: 0.

This clonotype appeared many times. The V gene is TRBV7-2, the J gene TRBJ2-5; no clear D gene. With 7 bases removed from V and 2 bases from J, the gap between germline ends came to 8 bases. Looked up from germline, CDR1 is SGHTA and CDR2 is FQGNSA. The CDR3 covers 12 residues. CDR3 sequence (DNA): TGTGCCAGCAAGGAGCGTCAAGAGACCCAGTACTTC. This sequence encodes CASKERQETQYF.

This clonotype has at least ten counts. V is TRBV7-2 and J is TRBJ2-5, with 7 bases fitting TRBD2. Looked up from germline, CDR1 is SGHTA and CDR2 is FQGNSA. Trimming took 3 bases from V and 1 from J; bases not matched to a gene: 20. There are 20 residues in the CDR3. The CDR3 coding sequence is TGTGCCAGCAGCTTCCGTGTGGCAAACCATCACGGGGGGTTCCAAGAGACCCAGTACTTC. Residues: CASSFRVANHHGGFQETQYF.

This clonotype was detected many times. Compared with germline, one end of the junction differs, possibly owing to a read error. The J gene is TRBJ2-1, the V gene TRBV20-1; TRBD2 might be the D (5 bases). Germline values: CDR1 DFQATT, CDR2 SNEGSKA (reference sequence). The CDR3 loop spans 13 amino acids. DNA for the CDR3: TGCAGTGCGAGAGGGTGGGTGGACAATGAGCAGTTCTTC. Translated, it gives CSARGWVDNEQFF.

This clonotype was observed at least ten times. The chain is built from TRBV11-2 and TRBJ2-7; D is possibly TRBD2 (6 bases). The CDR3 has 16 residues. CDR1 is SGHAT and CDR2 is FQNNGV in the germline V gene. V was shortened by 5 bases and J by 0 bases, with 17 bases between the two germline ends. Here the CDR3 reads CASSKSGRLSSYEQYF. In DNA, the CDR3 is TGTGCCAGCAGCAAGAGCGGGCGGCTAAGCTCCTACGAGCAGTACTTC.